These 3 T cell receptor beta chains were sequenced from one sample in a study of low-dose radiotherapy and immunotherapy resistance in tumors. Indicated time point: before trial treatment. Alpha- and beta-chain coverage of first-strand cDNA came from TRAV- and TRBV-specific primers. The TCRs were subjected to amplification over around 19 PCR cycles employing a constant-region primer in conjunction with a V-primer adapter. TCRdb re-derived calls from the reads in MiXCR, one entry per CDR3 protein. The data show 60,000 to 90,000 distinct CDR3 sequences, less than 40% seen once. The starting material was PBMCs, obtained before treatment. All receptors derive from a female donor with ovarian cancer.

This clonotype came up a few times. The chain recombines TRBV9 with TRBJ2-6; no definite D call. Trimming cost V 0 bases and J 2 bases, with 6 bases left between them. The germline V gene has CDR1 SGDLS and CDR2 YYNGEE. The CDR3 contains 15 residues. The CDR3 is CASSVEGPGANVLTF. In DNA form, the CDR3 reads TGTGCCAGCAGCGTAGAAGGTCCTGGGGCCAACGTCCTGACTTTC.

The rearrangement joins TRBV9 to TRBJ1-2; TRBD1 agrees at 8 bases. From germline, CDR1 is SGDLS and CDR2 YYNGEE. Germline trimming cut 3 bases from V and 2 bases from J; bases unmatched to any gene: 3. The CDR3 runs 14 residues. The CDR3 reads CASSARQGNYGYTF. The CDR3 coding sequence is TGTGCCAGCAGCGCACGACAGGGGAACTATGGCTACACCTTC.

This clonotype was found many times. The chain uses TRBV19 and TRBJ1-6; D remains ambiguous. Deletions cut 7 bases from V and 0 bases from J, with 13 bases between. Germline values: CDR1 LNHDA, CDR2 SQIVND (reference sequence). The CDR3 has 16 residues. In nucleotides, the CDR3 is TGTGCCAGTACCTCCGGGAGTTTCTCCTATAATTCACCCCTCCACTTT. As protein: CASTSGSFSYNSPLHF.